What follows describes a single TCR beta chain. This clonotype was picked up a small number of times. Its antigen remains undetermined. Base qualities were left out, and no much larger clone turns up one base away. Trimming at the junction amounts to 1 base on V and 1 base on J, and the germline ends lie 10 bases apart. The CDR3 measures 16 amino acids from cysteine to phenylalanine. The entry retains the CDR3 DNA only, 48 bases that are in frame from base 1. Donors were a few dozen systemically healthy Caucasian individuals from Russia aged roughly 6 to 90 years. Ten milliliters of peripheral blood were drawn from each donor into EDTA-treated Vacutainer tubes. Ficoll-Paque density-gradient centrifugation was used to isolate PBMCs, with at least 6 million per sample. Total RNA, at least 6 micrograms per sample, was extracted from PBMCs with Trizol reagent. The percentages of naive CD45RAhigh/CD27high T cells were determined by flow cytometry on a PBMC aliquot from every donor.

This specimen belongs to a study of blood T cells in healthy people across ages (dated by TCRdb to the mid-2010s). Background on the whole study: In model experiments, template switching captured roughly one uniquely barcoded TCR beta cDNA molecule for every two T cells. Two additional independent replicas of 1 million unique cDNA reads from the same blood draw were analyzed for two donors (one aged 18 to 30 and one aged 80 or older). The donors were split into four age groups: young (average about 16 years), middle-aged (roughly 42), aged (about 56) and long-lived (approximately 80). The study measured age-related changes in TCR beta repertoire diversity using deep sequencing normalized with unique cDNA molecular identifiers.

General findings and caveats noted by the study authors: Observed TCR beta diversity correlated strongly with the percentage of naive T cells measured by flow cytometry. Because profiling used bulk unsorted PBMCs, naive and antigen-experienced compartments could not be compared conclusively. Estimates of total diversity based on one million sequenced T cells were considered lower bounds and underestimates. Donor CMV infection status was unknown, potentially confounding age-related changes in expanded clonotypes. Observed TCR beta diversity per million T cells fell roughly linearly with age, and a significant reduction was already apparent by age about 38. Compared with the aged group, the long-lived group had more naive CD4+ T cells, fewer expanded clones and increased TCR diversity, suggesting age selection.

The library was obtained by 5' RACE. TCRdb names Illumina HiSeq 2500 as the instrument used. A second 7 to 11 cycle PCR used a sample-barcoded 5' primer and a J-beta primer mix. A template-switch 5' adaptor carrying 12 random nucleotides introduced a unique molecular identifier onto each TCR beta cDNA molecule. Each sample yielded at least 2.5 million CDR3-containing paired-end reads. First-strand cDNA synthesis was performed from all RNA using the Mint cDNA synthesis kit, with priming by a TRBC-specific oligonucleotide. Following uracil-DNA glycosylase treatment, a first 18-cycle PCR with universal primers M1SS and BC2_uni_R was performed on all cDNA. The authors' analysis ran thus. Normalization of each sample was performed by random selection of 1 million high-quality reads, each carrying a distinct molecular identifier. Reads with shared molecular identifiers were discarded instead of being binned into consensus sequences. MiTCR, set to a Q25 quality threshold and the strictest error-elimination algorithm, was used for CDR3 identification, clonotype clustering and error correction. A nonparametric unseen species model with Euler transformation was used to estimate a lower bound on total TCR beta diversity. TCRdb reworked the public reads: Q25 trimming with fastp, MiXCR clone assembly, productive beta chains retained. Each entry is one CDR3 protein sequence, shown with its most common DNA and genes. The V and J calls were determined by TCRdb, not by the authors. Counted in this sample were hundreds of thousands of distinct CDR3 sequences; around 24% of them appeared once. Jointly, the top ten make up around 10% of the sample.

This sample was also put to use in a study of T cells of mothers and their children. The second study also describes: Donors were nine systemically healthy Caucasian individuals: three mothers and their six children. cDNA synthesis consumed the entire amount of extracted RNA, loaded at around 1.5 ug RNA in each 15 ul reaction. Sample barcodes and 2-4 random nucleotides were added via the M1S primer in the second PCR. Over 8.5 million TCR beta CDR3 reads were obtained for each mother, and approximately 2.9 million reads were obtained for each child. Thymic selection similarly shapes TCR recombination output in related and unrelated pairs, with minor effect from inherited differences. Normalized repertoire overlap was always found to be slightly, but never significantly, higher in related mother-child pairs than in unrelated mother-child pairs. No persistent microchimeric T cell clones were detected, at a sensitivity of around 100 clones per million clonotypes. In the study, deep NGS was used to compare the TCR beta repertoires of mothers and children, and features distinguishing related mother-child pairs from unrelated individuals were sought. The mean age was roughly 36 +/- 4 years for the mothers and about 10 +/- 4 years for the children. After adapters were ligated using NEBNext reagents, the libraries underwent 100+100 nt paired-end sequencing on an Illumina HiSeq 2000. To prevent cross-contamination, the mother and child libraries were prepared one month apart and sequenced in separate runs. For each donor, somewhere between about 450,000 and 2,000,000 distinct TCR beta clonotypes were identified. Naive TCR beta clonotypes were estimated from low-frequency clonotypes matched to each donor's FACS-determined naive share, without sorting.

The sequence derives from a boy aged 5-17 years in good health. The chain is made from TRBV12-3 or TRBV12-4 and TRBJ2-2, with the D gene not clear enough to name. Input material: blood. The CDR3 region reads CASSLGGPRNTGELFF. The base sequence is TGTGCCAGCAGTTTAGGGGGTCCCCGGAACACCGGGGAGCTGTTTTTT.